A single sample is the source of the 26 T cell receptor beta chains below, sequenced in a study of T cell repertoires in cytomegalovirus infection. Their antigen targets remain unknown. One entry per CDR3 protein, called by TCRdb with MiXCR from the reads. The sample records some 130,000 distinct CDR3 sequences, 32% being singletons. Sequencing was performed on CD8+ T cells from cultured PBMCs, taken from culture after CMV antigen stimulation. These receptors were obtained from a human donor in good health (CMV status not recorded). Some clones in this sample may be carry-over from other donors' samples.

This chain joins TRBV6-1 and TRBJ2-1; D remains unclear. The germline V gene encodes CDR1 MNHNS and CDR2 SASEGT. The CDR3 is 17 residues long. Deletions cut 1 base from V and 0 bases from J, with 13 bases between. CDR3 sequence reads: CASSEGHLLSSYNEQFF. The DNA for the CDR3 is TGTGCCAGCAGTGAAGGGCACCTTCTCAGCTCCTACAATGAGCAGTTCTTC.

The table lists this clonotype with many counts. The chain joins TRBV7-3 to TRBJ2-3; D remains unclear. This CDR3 has 13 amino acids. V was shortened by 5 bases and J by 0 bases, with 6 bases between the two germline ends. Germline CDR1 and CDR2: SGHTA and FQGTGA. Written as DNA, the CDR3 is TGTGCCAGCAGCCCCGATAGCACAGATACGCAGTATTTT. Its protein product is CASSPDSTDTQYF. The full variable domain, in which reference TRBV7-3 and TRBJ2-3 provide the parts outside the CDR3, is GAGVSQTPSNKVTEKGKYVELRCDPISGHTALYWYRQSLGQGPEFLIYFQGTGAADDSGLPNDRFFAVRPEGSVSTLKIQRTERGDSAVYLCASSPDSTDTQYFGPGTRLTVL.

The chain recombines TRBV9 with TRBJ2-2, with D perhaps assigned TRBD1 or TRBD2 (5 bases each). Germline values: CDR1 SGDLS, CDR2 YYNGEE. V was cut by 7 bases and J by 5 bases, with 12 bases left in between. This CDR3 region has 13 residues. DNA of the CDR3: TGTGCCAGCCGGGGAAGGGGTACCGGGGAGCTGTTTTTT. It codes for CASRGRGTGELFF.

This clonotype was counted many times. The chain carries TRBV7-6 and TRBJ1-4, with 12 bases lining up with TRBD1. The CDR3 covers 18 residues. Germline assignment: CDR1 SGHVS and CDR2 FNYEAQ. The junction had 17 bases not matched to a gene; V was cut back by 5 bases and J by 10 bases. In DNA form, the CDR3 reads TGTGCCAGCAGCCCCGGGACAGGGGGCCCAGGGGATGCGGGAAAACTGTTTTTT. This encodes CASSPGTGGPGDAGKLFF.

In its sample, this clonotype was seen many times. The V call is TRBV7-2, the J call TRBJ1-2, with D possibly being TRBD1 (5 bases). Germline V gene sequence: CDR1 SGHTA, CDR2 FQGNSA. The V end lost 5 bases, the J end lost 4 bases, and 17 bases lay between the germline ends. The CDR3 spans 15 residues. CDR3 residues: CASSPMGGGSYGYTF. CDR3 in DNA: TGTGCCAGCAGCCCTATGGGGGGGGGTAGCTATGGCTACACCTTC. Based on the CDR3 plus reference TRBV7-2 and TRBJ1-2, the full variable domain is GAGVSQSPSNKVTEKGKDVELRCDPISGHTALYWYRQSLGQGLEFLIYFQGNSAPDKSGLPSDRFSAERTGGSVSTLTIQRTQQEDSAVYLCASSPMGGGSYGYTFGSGTRLTVV.

The chain recombines TRBV12-3 or TRBV12-4 with TRBJ2-3; 8 nucleotides align to TRBD1. With 6 bases clipped from V and 3 bases from J, the junction kept 11 bases outside the gene matches. The CDR3 has 16 residues. The CDR3 DNA reads TGTGCCAGCAGCTCCGACGCAGGGGGCGTAACAGATACGCAGTATTTT. Translated, it gives CASSSDAGGVTDTQYF.

The chain carries TRBV12-5 and TRBJ2-1; maybe TRBD1 (5 bases). Deletions cut 5 bases from V and 8 bases from J, with 13 bases between. The germline CDR1 and CDR2 sequences are LGHNT and FRNRAP. This CDR3 is 13 amino acids long. CDR3 region: CASGPPRGDEQFF. CDR3 coding DNA: TGTGCTAGTGGTCCCCCAAGGGGCGATGAGCAGTTCTTC.

This clonotype was detected only a few times. The J gene is TRBJ2-1, the V gene TRBV29-1, with D unresolved. Trimming cost V 5 bases and J 0 bases, with 8 bases left between them. The CDR3 is 13 amino acids. CDR1 and CDR2 (germline): SQVTM, ANQGSEA. The CDR3 region is CSVTGGSYNEQFF. DNA of the CDR3: TGCAGCGTTACCGGTGGCTCCTACAATGAGCAGTTCTTC.

J is TRBJ1-5 and V is TRBV4-1, with D uncertain. The CDR3 covers 16 residues. Germline assignment: CDR1 MGHRA and CDR2 YSYEKL. Trimming pared 4 bases from V and 2 bases from J, leaving 15 bases between. CDR3 nucleotides: TGCGCCAGCAGCCGAGCAGACGGCGGAGGCAATCAGCCCCAGCATTTT. The encoded protein is CASSRADGGGNQPQHF.

This clonotype was observed a few times. The rearrangement joins TRBV11-2 to TRBJ2-7; 12 bases map to TRBD2. The CDR3 is made up of 15 amino acids. Germline trimming cut 8 bases from V and 4 bases from J; bases unmatched to any gene: 9. Germline CDR1 SGHAT, CDR2 FQNNGV. In DNA, the CDR3 is TGTGCCAGCCGCCCCTGGGGACTAGCGGGTTACGAGCAGTACTTC. Translation: CASRPWGLAGYEQYF.

The gene calls are TRBV5-5 and TRBJ1-6, with D unresolved. Germline assignment: CDR1 SGHKS and CDR2 YYEKEE (reference sequence). The CDR3 sequence is 13 residues long. Trimming shortened V by 0 bases and J by 10 bases, and 8 bases separated the two germline ends. The DNA for the CDR3 is TGTGCCAGCAGCTTGGGTCTGGGGTCACCCCTCCACTTT. Translating it yields CASSLGLGSPLHF.

This clonotype was found a few times. This sequence joins TRBV15 and TRBJ2-6, with D tentatively TRBD1 (5 bases). Trimming left V 1 base short and J 0 bases short, with 25 bases between. The CDR3 length is 22 residues. Germline CDR1 and CDR2: LNHNV and YYDKDF (reference sequence). The CDR3 coding sequence is TGTGCCACCAGCAGAGCCCTACGACAGTGGAACCCACTTAGCTCTGGGGCCAACGTCCTGACTTTC. This encodes CATSRALRQWNPLSSGANVLTF.

This clonotype showed up just a few times. This chain links TRBV11-1 with TRBJ2-2; 11 bases match TRBD2. The germline V gene encodes CDR1 SGHAT and CDR2 FQDESV (reference sequence). The CDR3 extends over 16 amino acids. The V segment lost 5 bases and the J segment 4 bases; nucleotides outside the gene matches: 6. The chain's CDR3 is CASSPSGGQPTGELFF. CDR3 DNA sequence: TGTGCCAGCAGCCCTAGCGGGGGGCAGCCCACCGGGGAGCTGTTTTTT.

The rearrangement links TRBV6-5 to TRBJ1-4; a possible D gene is TRBD1 (5 bases). Trimming pared 5 bases from V and 7 bases from J, leaving 17 bases between. The CDR3 length is 15 residues. The germline V gene encodes CDR1 MNHEY and CDR2 SVGAGI. The CDR3 loop is CASSPWVGGGEKLFF. CDR3 bases: TGTGCCAGCAGTCCCTGGGTTGGGGGAGGTGAAAAACTGTTTTTT.

This chain uses TRBV28 with TRBJ1-1; 7 positions agree with TRBD1. With V trimmed by 3 bases and J by 8 bases, 3 bases remained unmatched. CDR1 and CDR2 (germline): MDHEN, SYDVKM. CDR3 length equals 12 residues. The CDR3 bases are TGTGCCAGCAGTTTTTTACAGGGGGAAGCTTTCTTT. It encodes CASSFLQGEAFF.

This clonotype was seen repeatedly, ten times or more. The genes are TRBV7-8 and TRBJ1-2; maybe TRBD1 (5 bases). Germline CDR1 and CDR2: SGHVS and FQNEAQ. V lost 0 bases and J 5 bases, leaving 16 bases between the germline ends. The length of the CDR3 is 16 residues. The DNA for the CDR3 is TGTGCCAGCAGCTTAGCCCCCCACGGGACCGAGTATGGCTACACCTTC. Protein product: CASSLAPHGTEYGYTF.

This clonotype has a handful of counts. The CDR3 loop is CASSYLSEDSPLHF. The CDR3 region has the DNA TGTGCCAGCAGTTACCTTAGTGAGGATTCACCCCTCCACTTT. The V and J genes are TRBV6-2 or TRBV6-3 and TRBJ1-6; D is ambiguous. The germline V gene encodes CDR1 MNHEY and CDR2 SVGEGT. There are 14 residues in the CDR3. V lost 2 bases and J lost 8, with 10 bases in between.

With respect to this clonotype: Compared with germline, one end of the junction differs, possibly owing to a read error. J is TRBJ2-4 and V is TRBV5-3; the D call may be TRBD1 or TRBD2 (5 bases each). TRBV5-3 is given ORF status, its function remaining uncertain. The CDR3 covers 17 residues. As DNA, the CDR3 is TGTGCCAGCAGCTCCCCCTTCGAGGGACCCGCCAAAAACATTCAGTACTTC. This codes for CASSSPFEGPAKNIQYF.

The J gene is TRBJ2-2, the V gene TRBV5-5; D is unclear. Germline V gene lookup returns CDR1 SGHKS and CDR2 YYEKEE (reference sequence). Between the trimmed V and J ends, which lost 4 bases and 4 bases, there was a span of 14 bases. The CDR3 loop spans 15 amino acids. The CDR3 loop reads CASSPRRDFTGELFF. CDR3 in DNA: TGTGCCAGCAGCCCGAGACGAGACTTCACCGGGGAGCTGTTTTTT. The full variable domain, rest sourced from reference TRBV5-5 and TRBJ2-2, is DAGVTQSPTHLIKTRGQQVTLRCSPISGHKSVSWYQQVLGQGPQFIFQYYEKEERGRGNFPDRFSARQFPNYSSELNVNALLLGDSALYLCASSPRRDFTGELFFGEGSRLTVL.

This clonotype showed up many times. The chain combines TRBV5-5 with TRBJ2-3; perhaps TRBD2 as D (6 bases). V was pared by 4 bases and J by 0 bases, with 12 bases between. This CDR3 is built from 15 residues. Germline lookup yields CDR1 SGHKS and CDR2 YYEKEE (reference sequence). The CDR3 spells CASSRRDFSTDTQYF. In DNA, the CDR3 is TGTGCCAGCAGCCGCCGGGACTTTAGCACAGATACGCAGTATTTT.

The chain links TRBV11-2 to TRBJ2-3; TRBD1 matches at 8 bases. This CDR3 is 15 amino acids long. Germline CDR1 and CDR2: SGHAT and FQNNGV. V shed 6 bases and J 4 bases; nucleotides not matched to a gene: 9. In DNA, the CDR3 is TGTGCCAGCAGAGGACAGGGTCATGTGGCAGATACGCAGTATTTT. Amino acid sequence: CASRGQGHVADTQYF.

The chain carries TRBV12-3 or TRBV12-4 and TRBJ1-5; weak D call: TRBD1 (6 bases). The CDR3 extends over 15 amino acids. Trimming took off 5 bases at V and 0 bases at J, with 11 bases between the two ends. The CDR3 nucleotides are TGTGCCAGCAGTGGGACACTGAATAGCAATCAGCCCCAGCATTTT. Protein: CASSGTLNSNQPQHF.

Only one count was recorded for this clonotype. The chain joins TRBV27 to TRBJ1-4, with D uncertain. The V end was cut by 2 bases, the J end by 4 bases, with 2 bases between. Germline lookup yields CDR1 MNHEY and CDR2 SMNVEV (reference sequence). The CDR3 length is 12 residues. The CDR3 spells CASSLDNEKLFF. CDR3 DNA sequence: TGTGCCAGCAGTTTAGATAATGAAAAACTGTTTTTT. The full variable domain, completed using reference TRBV27 and TRBJ1-4, is EAQVTQNPRYLITVTGKKLTVTCSQNMNHEYMSWYRQDPGLGLRQIYYSMNVEVTDKGDVPEGYKVSRKEKRNFPLILESPSPNQTSLYFCASSLDNEKLFFGSGTQLSVL.

In this sample, this clonotype turned up many times. The V and J genes are TRBV28 and TRBJ2-1, with D possibly matching TRBD1 (6 bases). The CDR3 has 13 amino acids. Germline V CDR1 and CDR2: MDHEN, SYDVKM. V was cut by 6 bases and J by 9 bases, with 15 bases left in between. The CDR3 is CASSLGGYGEQFF. The DNA for the CDR3 is TGTGCCAGCAGCCTTGGGGGCTACGGTGAGCAGTTCTTC.

The chain is built from TRBV12-3 or TRBV12-4 and TRBJ1-1, with D possibly being TRBD1 (6 bases). Between the trimmed V and J ends, which lost 9 bases and 7 bases, there was a span of 15 bases. The CDR3 has 12 amino acids. The CDR3 DNA reads as TGTGCCAGTTTGTGGGGGGCGAATGAAGCTTTCTTT. Translating it yields CASLWGANEAFF.

This clonotype was counted a few times. This chain connects TRBV7-6 to TRBJ1-3; 7 positions match TRBD1. The germline CDR1 and CDR2 sequences are SGHVS and FNYEAQ. Trimming cost V 2 bases and J 2 bases; bases outside gene matches: 3. This CDR3 has 15 amino acids. The CDR3 loop is CASSLLDRAGNTIYF. CDR3 in DNA: TGTGCCAGCAGCTTATTAGACAGGGCTGGAAACACCATATATTTT. The full variable domain, rest sourced from reference TRBV7-6 and TRBJ1-3, is GAGVSQSPRYKVTKRGQDVALRCDPISGHVSLYWYRQALGQGPEFLTYFNYEAQQDKSGLPNDRFSAERPEGSISTLTIQRTEQRDSAMYRCASSLLDRAGNTIYFGEGSWLTVV.